The 15 T cell receptor beta chains below all came from one sample that was sequenced in a study of blood T cell repertoires in COVID-19 (dated by TCRdb to 2018 to 2020). Library prep was done by the immunoSEQ multiplex PCR assay. Entries here come from immuneACCESS through TCRdb and include only in-frame sequences with V and J called. Some clones fail to appear in such tables; in the studies checked, an unresolved V gene covers under half of the shortfall, and the cause of the remainder is unknown. In this sample the table shows 200,000 to 250,000 clones, approximately 90% of which occur a single time. The top ten constitute over 0.75% of the sample. Material: peripheral blood. Source of these receptors: a man aged 55 to 70 with COVID-19, enrolled during active disease.

The chain is built from TRBV18 and TRBJ1-4; a possible D gene is TRBD1 (6 bases). There are 17 residues in the CDR3. CDR1 and CDR2 (germline): KGHSH, LQKENI. Deletions cut 2 bases from V and 0 bases from J, with 13 bases between. CDR3 in amino acids: CASSPITGNPTNEKLFF. Here the CDR3 DNA reads TGTGCCAGCTCACCAATAACAGGGAACCCAACTAATGAAAAACTGTTTTTT.

With regard to this clone: The sample has other DNA sequences that encode this CDR3 too. J is TRBJ2-3 and V is TRBV5-1; the D gene is possibly TRBD1 (5 bases). Germline V CDR1 and CDR2: SGHRS, YFSETQ. The V end lost 0 bases, the J end lost 0 bases, and 8 bases lay between the germline ends. The CDR3 runs 15 residues. CDR3 nucleotide sequence: TGCGCCAGCAGCTTGGGGGGCCGGAGCACAGATACGCAGTATTTT. Encoded protein: CASSLGGRSTDTQYF.

CDR3 DNA: TGTGCCAGCAGCCAAGTCGGGACTAGCAGTTCAGAGCAGTTCTTC. Amino acids: CASSQVGTSSSEQFF. This chain links TRBV3-1 (or the pseudogene TRBV3-2) with TRBJ2-1, with 9 bases matching TRBD2. Germline CDR1 is LGHDT and CDR2 is YNNKEL (reference sequence). V gave up 1 base and J gave up 10 bases; unmatched junction bases: 8. This CDR3 has 15 residues.

V and J are TRBV18 and TRBJ1-4; 9 bases are shared with TRBD1. CDR3 length: 14 residues. Germline V lookup: CDR1 KGHSH, CDR2 LQKENI. Losses at the gene ends were 4 bases for V and 8 bases for J; bases not matched to a gene: 5. The CDR3 reads CASSQDRGREKLFF. The CDR3 region has the DNA TGTGCCAGCTCACAGGACAGGGGCCGGGAAAAACTGTTTTTT. The variable domain in full, with the rest retrieved from reference TRBV18 and TRBJ1-4, is NAGVMQNPRHLVRRRGQEARLRCSPMKGHSHVYWYRQLPEEGLKFMVYLQKENIIDESGMPKERFSAEFPKEGPSILRIQQVVRGDSAAYFCASSQDRGREKLFFGSGTQLSVL.

On this clone: The junction shows a germline mismatch at one end, possibly a read error. The CDR3 sequence: CASSLAGTGGKSF. The CDR3 DNA follows: TGTGCCAGCAGCTTGGCCGGGACAGGGGGCAAATCCTTC. The chain combines TRBV5-4 with TRBJ1-2; 12 bases match TRBD1. CDR1 is SGHNT and CDR2 is YYREEE in the germline V gene (reference sequence). The CDR3 sequence is 13 residues long.

This chain links TRBV21-1 with TRBJ1-1; the D call of TRBD1 is as the table states it, not checked on the DNA. TRBV21-1 is labeled a pseudogene. There are 15 residues in the CDR3. The CDR3 loop reads CASSTRQVGQGEAFF. The CDR3, as DNA: TGTGCCAGCAGCACCCGGCAGGTGGGACAGGGGGAAGCTTTCTTT.

This clone was seen once. The chain employs TRBV4-1 and TRBJ2-1; 7 nucleotides line up with TRBD1. Per the germline V gene, CDR1 is MGHRA and CDR2 is YSYEKL. V lost 0 bases, J lost 3 bases, and 20 bases stayed unmatched. The CDR3 sequence is 21 residues long. Written as DNA, the CDR3 is TGCGCCAGCAGCCAAGAAACAGGGGCCTCAGGACTTTCGTTCGACTACAATGAGCAGTTCTTC. Its protein is CASSQETGASGLSFDYNEQFF.

The J gene is TRBJ2-7, the V gene TRBV7-9; 8 nucleotides line up with TRBD1. Trimming removed 4 bases from V and 7 bases from J; junction bases left unmatched: 6. The CDR3 has 13 amino acids. Germline CDR1 and CDR2: SEHNR and FQNEAQ (reference sequence). CDR3 DNA sequence: TGTGCCAGCAGCTCTGGACAGGGTGGAGAGCAGTACTTC. Its protein product is CASSSGQGGEQYF. The complete variable domain, with remaining parts taken from reference TRBV7-9 and TRBJ2-7, reads DTGVSQNPRHKITKRGQNVTFRCDPISEHNRLYWYRQTLGQGPEFLTYFQNEAQLEKSRLLSDRFSAERPKGSFSTLEIQRTEQGDSAMYLCASSSGQGGEQYFGPGTRLTVT.

The genes are TRBV11-2 and TRBJ2-3; the match to TRBD2 covers 9 bases. The CDR3 loop spans 16 amino acids. Germline V CDR1 and CDR2: SGHAT, FQNNGV. V lost 5 bases and J lost 2; bases outside the gene matches: 8. CDR3: CASSSLAGTLTDTQYF. The CDR3, as DNA: TGTGCCAGCAGCAGCCTAGCGGGAACTCTCACAGATACGCAGTATTTT.

This clone was observed a few times. The chain uses TRBV7-9 and TRBJ2-7; D is undetermined. This CDR3 contains 15 residues. Looked up from germline, CDR1 is SEHNR and CDR2 is FQNEAQ (reference sequence). V lost 3 bases, J lost 3 bases, and 15 bases lay in between. CDR3 nucleotide sequence: TGTGCCAGCAGCTTCTCTTTCGGCGGCCACTACGAGCAGTACTTC. Amino acids: CASSFSFGGHYEQYF. Looking up the rest from reference TRBV7-9 and TRBJ2-7 gives the full variable domain: DTGVSQNPRHKITKRGQNVTFRCDPISEHNRLYWYRQTLGQGPEFLTYFQNEAQLEKSRLLSDRFSAERPKGSFSTLEIQRTEQGDSAMYLCASSFSFGGHYEQYFGPGTRLTVT.

The rearrangement links TRBV28 to TRBJ2-4; 9 bases agree with TRBD1. V trimming: 2 bases; J trimming: 6 bases; junction bases outside the gene matches: 8. From germline, CDR1 is MDHEN and CDR2 SYDVKM. The CDR3 has 16 residues. Here the CDR3 reads CASSLNTGGERNIQYF. Written as DNA, the CDR3 is TGTGCCAGCAGTTTAAATACAGGGGGCGAGAGAAACATTCAGTACTTC.

This chain connects TRBV28 to TRBJ2-5; TRBD2 matches 9 bases. Germline CDR1 reads MDHEN; CDR2 reads SYDVKM. Trimming cost V 6 bases and J 5 bases; bases outside gene matches: 7. The CDR3 consists of 14 residues. The CDR3 DNA reads as TGTGCCAGCAGCTCCGGGACTAGCTGGGAGACCCAGTACTTC. Protein sequence: CASSSGTSWETQYF.

This chain uses TRBV7-8 with TRBJ2-2, with TRBD2 identical over 11 bases. V lost 4 bases and J lost 7; bases outside the gene matches: 8. This CDR3 contains 16 residues. The V gene's germline CDR1 is SGHVS and CDR2 FQNEAQ. In nucleotides, the CDR3 is TGTGCCAGCAGCTCCCGGACTAGCGGGCTAGGCGGGGAGCTGTTTTTT. Translating it yields CASSSRTSGLGGELFF. Using reference TRBV7-8 and TRBJ2-2 for the parts outside the CDR3, the full variable domain is GAGVSQSPRYKVAKRGQDVALRCDPISGHVSLFWYQQALGQGPEFLTYFQNEAQLDKSGLPSDRFFAERPEGSVSTLKIQRTQQEDSAVYLCASSSRTSGLGGELFFGEGSRLTVL.

The chain has TRBV7-9 and TRBJ2-3; 9 bases map to TRBD2. Germline CDR1 SEHNR, CDR2 FQNEAQ (reference sequence). The J segment lost 4 bases and the V segment lost 5 bases, leaving 7 bases of the junction unmatched. The CDR3 is 15 amino acids. The CDR3 loop reads CASSPGGLASDTQYF. The CDR3 DNA reads as TGTGCCAGCAGCCCCGGGGGACTAGCTTCAGATACGCAGTATTTT.

The CDR3 loop reads CASSYTSPGVGTEAFF. CDR3 DNA: TGTGCCAGCAGTTACACCTCTCCCGGAGTTGGCACTGAAGCTTTCTTT. The V call is TRBV6-6, the J call TRBJ1-1; D unclear. The CDR3 contains 16 residues. The V and J ends lost 2 bases and 4 bases respectively, with 17 bases between them. Germline V CDR1 and CDR2: MNHNY, SVGAGI (reference sequence).